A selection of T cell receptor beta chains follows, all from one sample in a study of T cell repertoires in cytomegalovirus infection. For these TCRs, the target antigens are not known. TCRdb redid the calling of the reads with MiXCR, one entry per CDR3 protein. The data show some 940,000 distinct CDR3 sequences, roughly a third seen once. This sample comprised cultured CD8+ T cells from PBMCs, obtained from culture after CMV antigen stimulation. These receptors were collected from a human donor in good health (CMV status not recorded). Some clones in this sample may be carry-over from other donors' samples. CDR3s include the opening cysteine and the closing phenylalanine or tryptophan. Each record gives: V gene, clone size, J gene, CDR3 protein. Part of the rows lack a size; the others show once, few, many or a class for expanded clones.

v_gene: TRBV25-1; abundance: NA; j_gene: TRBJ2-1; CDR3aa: CASSPRTSGESYNEQFF
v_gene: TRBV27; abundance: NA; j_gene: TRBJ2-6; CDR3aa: CASSTGTSGANVLTF
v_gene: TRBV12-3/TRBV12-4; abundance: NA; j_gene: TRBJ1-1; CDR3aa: CASSLGKGPNTEAFF
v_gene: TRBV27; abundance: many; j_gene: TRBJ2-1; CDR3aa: CASSFLAGGSYNEQFF
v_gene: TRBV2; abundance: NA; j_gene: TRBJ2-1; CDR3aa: CAGRRAGGPGEQFF
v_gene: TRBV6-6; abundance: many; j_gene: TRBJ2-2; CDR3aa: CASLWGTGELFF
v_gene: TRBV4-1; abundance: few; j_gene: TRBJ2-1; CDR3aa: CASSQDNIGRNNEQFF
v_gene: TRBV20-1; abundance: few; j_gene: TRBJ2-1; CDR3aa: CSVRLGEQFF
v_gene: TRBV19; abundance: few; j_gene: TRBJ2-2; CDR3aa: CASSIEQYTGELFF
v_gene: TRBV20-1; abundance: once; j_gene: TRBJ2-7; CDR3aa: CSATGGGNEQYF
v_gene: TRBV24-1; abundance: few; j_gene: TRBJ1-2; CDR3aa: CATRGGKNDYGYTF
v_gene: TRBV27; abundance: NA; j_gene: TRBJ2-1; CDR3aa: CASNPGGLDEQFF
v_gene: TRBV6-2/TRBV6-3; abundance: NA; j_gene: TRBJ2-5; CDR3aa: CASSTLLAGIAGETQYF
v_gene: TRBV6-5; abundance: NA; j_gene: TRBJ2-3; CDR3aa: CASSYSGQGATTTDTQYF
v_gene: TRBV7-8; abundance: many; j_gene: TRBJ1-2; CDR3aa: CASSLGQGTMYGYTF
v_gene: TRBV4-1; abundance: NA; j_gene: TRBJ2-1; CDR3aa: CASSQELADEQFF
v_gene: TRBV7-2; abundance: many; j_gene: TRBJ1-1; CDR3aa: CASSLRSGINTEAFF
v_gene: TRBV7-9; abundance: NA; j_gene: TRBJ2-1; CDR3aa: CASSLDGAYNEQFF
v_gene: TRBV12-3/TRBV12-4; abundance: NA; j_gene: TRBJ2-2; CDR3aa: CASTGGGSNTGELFF
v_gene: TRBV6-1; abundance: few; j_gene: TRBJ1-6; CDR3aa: CASRGGVNSPLHF
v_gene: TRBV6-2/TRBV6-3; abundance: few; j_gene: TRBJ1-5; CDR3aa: CASRTTPGRETNPPQHF
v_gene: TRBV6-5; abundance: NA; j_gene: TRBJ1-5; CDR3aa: CASSQGEVGQPQHF
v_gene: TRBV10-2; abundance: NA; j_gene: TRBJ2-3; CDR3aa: CASTSGGGADTQYF
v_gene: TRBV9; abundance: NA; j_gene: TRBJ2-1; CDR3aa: CASSGGGALYNEQFF
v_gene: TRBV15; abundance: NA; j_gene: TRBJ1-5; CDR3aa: CATSRSPGGNQPQHF
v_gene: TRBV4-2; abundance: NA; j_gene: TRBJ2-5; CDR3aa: CASSPKWQHIGQEGTQYF
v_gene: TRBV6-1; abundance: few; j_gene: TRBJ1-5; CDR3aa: CASSERIRSYQPQHF
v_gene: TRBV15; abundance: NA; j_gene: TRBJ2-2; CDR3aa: CATIKNTGELFF
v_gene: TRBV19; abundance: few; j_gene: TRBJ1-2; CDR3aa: CASSIAVGGYGYTF
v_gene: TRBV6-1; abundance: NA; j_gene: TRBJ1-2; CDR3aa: CASSGTGRVYGYTF
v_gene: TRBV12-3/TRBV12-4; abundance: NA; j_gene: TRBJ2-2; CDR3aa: CASTFQGGNTGELFF
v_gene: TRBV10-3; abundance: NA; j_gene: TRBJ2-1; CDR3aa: CANGGGTYNEQFF
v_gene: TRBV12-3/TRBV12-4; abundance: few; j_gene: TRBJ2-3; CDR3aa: CASSPGEGSTDTQYF
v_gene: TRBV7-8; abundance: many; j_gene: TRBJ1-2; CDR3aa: CASSLVSKSGYTF
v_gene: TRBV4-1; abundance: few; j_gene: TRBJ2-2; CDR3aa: CASSPRLAGLTGELFF
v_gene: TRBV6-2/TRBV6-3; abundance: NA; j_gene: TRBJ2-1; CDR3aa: CASSYGDRGHNEQFF
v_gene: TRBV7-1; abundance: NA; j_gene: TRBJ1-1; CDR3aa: CASSSDRTLNTEAFF
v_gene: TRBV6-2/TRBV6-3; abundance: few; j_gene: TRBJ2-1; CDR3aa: CASSYYRGRINEQFF
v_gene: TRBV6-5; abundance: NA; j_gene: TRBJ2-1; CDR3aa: CVSSSLGGSDEQFF
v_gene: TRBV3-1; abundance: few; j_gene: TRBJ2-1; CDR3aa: CASSPPTRLNEQFF
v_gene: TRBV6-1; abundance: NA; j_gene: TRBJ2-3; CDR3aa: CASMGDPAGTDTQYF
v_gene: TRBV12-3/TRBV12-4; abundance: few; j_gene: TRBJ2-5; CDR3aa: CASSALLGGRGETQYF
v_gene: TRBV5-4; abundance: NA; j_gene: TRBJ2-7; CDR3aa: CASSLPGTHDEQYF
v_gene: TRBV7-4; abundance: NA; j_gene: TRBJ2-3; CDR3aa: CASSGAGTDTDTQYF
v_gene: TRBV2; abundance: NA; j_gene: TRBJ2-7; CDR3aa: CASMGRAYEQYF
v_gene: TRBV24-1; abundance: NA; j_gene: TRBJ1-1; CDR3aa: CATSDSLPTGPETLNTEAFF
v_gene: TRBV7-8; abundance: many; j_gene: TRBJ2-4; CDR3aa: CASSGPDSLLLAKNIQYF
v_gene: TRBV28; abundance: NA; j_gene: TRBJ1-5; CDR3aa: CASSSPRTGRQGVRRPQHF
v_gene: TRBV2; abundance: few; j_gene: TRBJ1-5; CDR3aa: CASSGEYSNQPQHF
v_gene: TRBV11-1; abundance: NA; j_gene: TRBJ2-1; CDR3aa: CASSLTGSREQFF
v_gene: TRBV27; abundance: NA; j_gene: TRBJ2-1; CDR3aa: CATRGLAGYNEQFF
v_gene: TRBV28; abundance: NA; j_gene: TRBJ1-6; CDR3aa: CASSLGQPYNSPLHF
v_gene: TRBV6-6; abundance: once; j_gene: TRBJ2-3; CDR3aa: CASSYSRLTPLTDTQYF
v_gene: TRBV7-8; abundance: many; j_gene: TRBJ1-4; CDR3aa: CASSLEAGRREKLFF
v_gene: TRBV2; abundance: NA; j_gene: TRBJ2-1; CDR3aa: CAILAGGYSEQFF
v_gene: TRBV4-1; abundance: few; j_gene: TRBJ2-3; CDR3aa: CASSERGSPTDTQYF
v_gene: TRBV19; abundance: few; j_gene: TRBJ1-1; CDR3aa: CASSRDRVPLGAEAFF
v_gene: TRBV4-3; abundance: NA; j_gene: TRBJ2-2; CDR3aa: CASSQGDGELSF
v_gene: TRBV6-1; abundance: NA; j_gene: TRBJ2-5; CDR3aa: CVSTRAGVQETQYF
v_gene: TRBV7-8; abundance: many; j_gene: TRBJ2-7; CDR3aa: CASSPGTGSEQYF